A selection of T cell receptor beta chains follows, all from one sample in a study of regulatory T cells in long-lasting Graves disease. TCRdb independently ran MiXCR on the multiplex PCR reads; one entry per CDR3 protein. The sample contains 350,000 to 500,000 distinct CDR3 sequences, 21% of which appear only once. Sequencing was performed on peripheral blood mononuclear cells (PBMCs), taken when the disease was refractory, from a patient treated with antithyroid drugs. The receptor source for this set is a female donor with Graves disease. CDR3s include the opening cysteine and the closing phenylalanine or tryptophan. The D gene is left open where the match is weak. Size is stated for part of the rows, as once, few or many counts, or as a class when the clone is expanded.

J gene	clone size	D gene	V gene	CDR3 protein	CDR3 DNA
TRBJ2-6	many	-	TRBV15	CATSVWGGGANVLTF	TGTGCCACCAGCGTGTGGGGCGGTGGGGCCAACGTCCTGACTTTC
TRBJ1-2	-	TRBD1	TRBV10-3	CAISEKGQLYGYTF	TGTGCCATCAGTGAAAAGGGACAGCTCTATGGCTACACCTTC
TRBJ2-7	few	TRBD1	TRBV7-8	CASSVRDRGGEQYF	TGTGCCAGCAGCGTCCGGGACAGGGGCGGCGAGCAGTACTTC
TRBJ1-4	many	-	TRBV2	CATMDPNEKLFF	TGTGCCACAATGGACCCCAATGAAAAACTGTTTTTT
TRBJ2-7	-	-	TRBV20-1	CSARSTGTQHEQYF	TGCAGTGCTAGAAGCACCGGGACCCAGCACGAGCAGTACTTC
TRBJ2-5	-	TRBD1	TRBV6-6	CASSYSGQQETQYF	TGTGCCAGCAGTTACTCGGGACAGCAAGAGACCCAGTACTTC
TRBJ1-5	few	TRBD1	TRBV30	CAWSPHATGASQPQHF	TGTGCCTGGAGTCCCCACGCGACAGGGGCCAGTCAGCCCCAGCATTTT
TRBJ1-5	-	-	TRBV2	CASSEQGSDTQHF	TGTGCCAGCAGTGAGCAGGGCTCAGATACGCAGCATTTT
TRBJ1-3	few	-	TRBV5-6	CASSLRRNSGNTIYF	TGTGCCAGCAGCTTGAGACGGAACTCTGGAAACACCATATATTTT
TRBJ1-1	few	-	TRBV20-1	CSATGWAARGAAFF	TGCAGTGCCACAGGCTGGGCGGCCCGGGGGGCAGCTTTCTTT
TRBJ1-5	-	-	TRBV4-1	CASSQEETANQPQHF	TGCGCCAGCAGCCAAGAAGAAACAGCAAATCAGCCCCAGCATTTT
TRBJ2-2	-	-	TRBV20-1	CSARTGGPELFF	TGCAGTGCTCGAACAGGCGGTCCGGAGCTGTTTTTT
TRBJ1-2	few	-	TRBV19	CASSSQDSNYGYTF	TGTGCCAGTAGTAGCCAGGACAGTAACTATGGCTACACCTTC
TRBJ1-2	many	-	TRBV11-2	CASSLDALYGYTF	TGTGCCAGCAGCTTAGATGCGCTCTATGGCTACACCTTC
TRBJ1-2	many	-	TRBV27	CASKPGHSGGGYTF	TGTGCCAGCAAGCCGGGACATTCTGGTGGTGGCTACACCTTC
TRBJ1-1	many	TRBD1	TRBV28	CASSLTGALNTEAFF	TGTGCCAGCAGTCTAACAGGGGCGCTGAACACTGAAGCTTTCTTT
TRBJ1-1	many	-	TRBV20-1	CSARDSGFTEAFF	TGCAGTGCTAGAGATTCAGGGTTTACTGAAGCTTTCTTT
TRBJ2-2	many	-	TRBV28	CASSRGDSDTGELFF	TGTGCCAGCAGTAGGGGGGATTCTGACACCGGGGAGCTGTTTTTT
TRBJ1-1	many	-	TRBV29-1	CSGEYGRTEAFF	TGCAGCGGGGAGTATGGGAGGACTGAAGCTTTCTTT
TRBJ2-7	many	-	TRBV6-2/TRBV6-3	CASSSDSGYEQYF	TGTGCCAGCAGTTCCGACTCGGGCTACGAGCAGTACTTC
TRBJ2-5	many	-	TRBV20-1	CTAKGSRETQYF	TGCACCGCCAAAGGCTCGCGGGAGACCCAGTACTTC
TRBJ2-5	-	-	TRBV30	CAWGSGRRNGETQYF	TGTGCCTGGGGTTCGGGGAGGAGGAACGGAGAGACCCAGTACTTC
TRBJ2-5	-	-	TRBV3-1	CASSQDGRGGTQYF	TGTGCCAGCAGCCAAGATGGTCGGGGTGGGACCCAGTACTTC
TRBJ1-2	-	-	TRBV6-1	CASERDSANYGYTF	TGTGCCAGTGAAAGGGACTCAGCTAACTATGGCTACACCTTC
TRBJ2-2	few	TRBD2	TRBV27	CASSLAGEGTGELFF	TGTGCCAGCAGTTTAGCGGGAGAGGGGACCGGGGAGCTGTTTTTT
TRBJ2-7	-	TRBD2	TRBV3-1	CASSQVTSGHYEQYF	TGTGCCAGCAGCCAAGTCACTAGCGGACACTACGAGCAGTACTTC
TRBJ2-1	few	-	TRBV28	CASSLNVFREQFF	TGTGCCAGCAGTTTAAACGTTTTCCGGGAGCAGTTCTTC
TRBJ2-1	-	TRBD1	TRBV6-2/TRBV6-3	CASSEPLGTGYEQFF	TGTGCCAGCAGTGAACCCCTCGGGACAGGCTATGAGCAGTTCTTC
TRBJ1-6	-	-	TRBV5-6	CASSLKLPNSPLHF	TGTGCCAGCAGCTTGAAACTTCCTAATTCACCCCTCCACTTT
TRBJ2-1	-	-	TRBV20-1	CSARGLDSASYNEQFF	TGCAGTGCTAGAGGGCTTGATAGCGCGTCCTACAATGAGCAGTTCTTC
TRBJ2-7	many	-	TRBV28	CASSRKGYEQYF	TGTGCCAGCAGTAGGAAGGGATACGAGCAGTACTTC
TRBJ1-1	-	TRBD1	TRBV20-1	CSANTGTGGARGNTEAFF	TGCAGTGCTAACACCGGGACAGGGGGCGCCCGGGGAAACACTGAAGCTTTCTTT
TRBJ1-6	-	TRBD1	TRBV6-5	CASCYQGVDSPLHF	TGTGCCAGCTGTTACCAGGGGGTTGATTCACCCCTCCACTTT
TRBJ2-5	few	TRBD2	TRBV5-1	CASTSGSGETQYF	TGCGCCAGCACTAGCGGGAGCGGGGAGACCCAGTACTTC
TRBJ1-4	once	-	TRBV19	CASSIDRTNEKLFF	TGTGCCAGTAGTATTGACAGAACTAATGAAAAACTGTTTTTT
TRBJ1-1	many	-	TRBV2	CASRKGRGSEAFF	TGTGCCAGCAGGAAGGGACGGGGAAGTGAAGCTTTCTTT
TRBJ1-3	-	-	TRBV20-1	CSARLSPRRDRFGNTIYF	TGCAGTGCTAGACTTTCCCCCCGCCGAGACAGGTTTGGAAACACCATATATTTT
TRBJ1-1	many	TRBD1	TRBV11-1	CASSSDRASTEAFF	TGTGCCAGCAGTTCCGACAGGGCGAGCACTGAAGCTTTCTTT
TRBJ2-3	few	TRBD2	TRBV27	CASSFGVTSGRSLDTQYF	TGTGCCAGCAGTTTCGGGGTGACTAGCGGGAGATCTCTGGATACGCAGTATTTT
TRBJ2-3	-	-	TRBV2	CASSVRQGEDTQYF	TGTGCCAGCAGTGTAAGGCAGGGCGAAGATACGCAGTATTTT
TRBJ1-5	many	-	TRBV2	CASSVNGNNQPQHF	TGTGCCAGCAGTGTAAATGGAAACAATCAGCCCCAGCATTTT
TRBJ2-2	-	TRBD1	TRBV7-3	CASSFPGQGRTGELFF	TGTGCCAGCAGCTTTCCAGGACAGGGGCGAACCGGGGAGCTGTTTTTT
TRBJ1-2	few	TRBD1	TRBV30	CAWTLGSKGADYGYTF	TGTGCCTGGACCCTCGGAAGTAAGGGGGCCGACTATGGCTACACCTTC
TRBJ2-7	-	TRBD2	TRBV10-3	CAISREDPNYEQYF	TGTGCCATCAGCCGGGAGGACCCTAACTACGAGCAGTACTTC
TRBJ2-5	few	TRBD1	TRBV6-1	CASSAQGGTQYF	TGTGCCAGCAGTGCACAGGGGGGGACCCAGTACTTC
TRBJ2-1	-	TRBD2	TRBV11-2	CASSLDRTGTIHEQFF	TGTGCCAGCAGCTTAGACCGAACTGGGACTATTCATGAGCAGTTCTTC
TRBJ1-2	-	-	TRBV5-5	CASSLGSAPYGYTF	TGTGCCAGCAGCTTGGGTTCAGCGCCTTATGGCTACACCTTC
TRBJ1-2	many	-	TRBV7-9	CASSPELGQGDYGYTF	TGTGCCAGCAGCCCAGAATTGGGGCAGGGAGACTATGGCTACACCTTC
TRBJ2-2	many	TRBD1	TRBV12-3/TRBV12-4	CASSSGTGEIGELFF	TGTGCCAGCAGTTCCGGGACAGGGGAGATCGGGGAGCTGTTTTTT
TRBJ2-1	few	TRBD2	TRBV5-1	CASRSLLAGLYNEQFF	TGCGCCAGCCGTTCCCTACTAGCGGGCCTATACAATGAGCAGTTCTTC
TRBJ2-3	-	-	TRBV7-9	CASSPHTDTQYF	TGTGCCAGCAGCCCGCACACAGATACGCAGTATTTT
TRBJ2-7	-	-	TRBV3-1	CASSQVGSGYSYEQYF	TGTGCCAGCAGCCAAGTTGGTAGCGGATATTCCTACGAGCAGTACTTC
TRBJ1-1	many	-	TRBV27	CASSHTPGPGTEAFF	TGTGCCAGCAGTCACACCCCAGGACCGGGAACTGAAGCTTTCTTT
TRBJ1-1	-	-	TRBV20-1	CSARVGGGDTEAFF	TGCAGTGCTAGAGTGGGGGGGGGGGACACTGAAGCTTTCTTT
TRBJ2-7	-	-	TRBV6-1	CASIWGPQKISSYEQYF	TGTGCCAGCATTTGGGGCCCACAAAAAATAAGCTCCTACGAGCAGTACTTC
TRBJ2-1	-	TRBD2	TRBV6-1	CASRAGTSGSREQFF	TGTGCCAGCAGAGCCGGGACTAGCGGGAGCAGGGAGCAGTTCTTC
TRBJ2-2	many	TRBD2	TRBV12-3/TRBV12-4	CASRWTSGTGGELFF	TGTGCCAGCAGGTGGACTAGCGGGACGGGCGGGGAGCTGTTTTTT